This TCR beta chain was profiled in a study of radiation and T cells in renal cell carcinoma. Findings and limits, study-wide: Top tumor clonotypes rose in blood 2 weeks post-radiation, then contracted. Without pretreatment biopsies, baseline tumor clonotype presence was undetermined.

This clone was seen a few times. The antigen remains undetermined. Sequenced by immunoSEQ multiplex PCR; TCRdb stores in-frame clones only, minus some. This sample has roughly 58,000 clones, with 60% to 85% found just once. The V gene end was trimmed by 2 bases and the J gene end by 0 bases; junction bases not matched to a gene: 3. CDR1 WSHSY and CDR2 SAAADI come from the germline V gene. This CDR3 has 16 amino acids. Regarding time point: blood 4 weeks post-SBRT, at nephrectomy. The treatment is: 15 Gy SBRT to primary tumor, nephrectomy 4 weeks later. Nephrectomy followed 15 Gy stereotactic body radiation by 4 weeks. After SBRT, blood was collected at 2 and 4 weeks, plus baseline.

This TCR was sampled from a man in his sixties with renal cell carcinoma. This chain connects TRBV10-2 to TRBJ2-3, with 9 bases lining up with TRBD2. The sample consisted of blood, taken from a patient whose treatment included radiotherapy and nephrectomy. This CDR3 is CASSERTSDSTDTQYF. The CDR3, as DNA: TGCGCCAGCAGTGAGAGGACTAGCGATAGCACAGATACGCAGTATTTT.